The 2 T cell receptor beta chains presented below share a single source sample, sequenced in a study of cytomegalovirus exposure and HLA in healthy donors. The PCR employed 60 Vbeta primers together with 13 Jbeta primers. Sequencing was performed with immunoSEQ multiplex PCR; in TCRdb, only in-frame clones are kept and a portion is missing. Among roughly 130,000 clones listed, about 82% were seen once. Sequencing was carried out using PBMCs. These receptors all come from a man younger than 45 in good health and CMV-seronegative.

The gene calls are TRBV11-2 and TRBJ2-1; 8 positions match TRBD2. V lost 10 bases, J lost 3 bases, and 5 bases stayed unmatched. The CDR3 covers 13 residues. CDR1 SGHAT and CDR2 FQNNGV come from the germline V gene. Here the CDR3 reads CATQTSVYNEQFF. For the CDR3, the DNA is TGTGCCACACAGACTAGCGTCTACAATGAGCAGTTCTTC.

About this clone: Other DNA sequences in this sample translate to the same CDR3. This CDR3 reads CASSYSGTLNTEAFF. The CDR3 region has the DNA TGTGCCAGCAGTTACTCTGGGACTTTAAACACTGAAGCTTTCTTT. V is TRBV6-5 and J is TRBJ1-1, with a possible D match to TRBD1 (5 bases). There are 15 residues in the CDR3. From germline, CDR1 is MNHEY and CDR2 SVGAGI. Trimming stripped 0 bases from V and 2 bases from J, with 10 bases between.